This entry describes one TCR beta chain. The sample is drawn from a study of blood T cell repertoires in COVID-19. Assay used: immunoSEQ multiplex PCR; TCRdb lists only in-frame clones, some missing. The profile covers about 170,000 clones, with approximately 89% appearing a single time and 0.7% to 0.9% taken by the ten largest. Source material: PBMCs or T cells enriched from blood (not recorded which). The TCR originated in a woman aged 18-29 years who had recovered from COVID-19.

CDR3 in amino acids: CATSQGQAGSGELFF. In DNA form, the CDR3 reads TGTGCCACCAGTCAAGGCCAAGCGGGATCCGGGGAGCTGTTTTTT. The gene calls are TRBV24-1 and TRBJ2-2, with 7 bases matching TRBD2. The CDR3 length is 15 residues. Germline V lookup: CDR1 KGHDR, CDR2 SFDVKD. The V segment lost 6 bases and the J segment 6 bases; nucleotides outside the gene matches: 9.